The 27 T cell receptor beta chains below were found in one sample sequenced in a study of blood T cell repertoires in COVID-19. This table comes from immunoSEQ multiplex PCR, and its TCRdb copy is limited to in-frame clones, with some not included. Of roughly 250,000 clones listed, 79% are singletons. Sequences were obtained from peripheral blood. The receptors were sampled from a woman aged 40 to 50 with active or convalescent COVID-19.

The genes are TRBV5-1 and TRBJ1-1, with 7 bases identical to TRBD1. Trimming took 4 bases from V and 0 from J; bases not matched to a gene: 3. The CDR3 consists of 14 residues. Germline values: CDR1 SGHRS, CDR2 YFSETQ. The CDR3 region has the DNA TGCGCCAGCAGCCCCGACAGGGTGAACACTGAAGCTTTCTTT. As protein: CASSPDRVNTEAFF.

The chain joins TRBV6-5 to TRBJ1-5; the D gene is possibly TRBD1 (6 bases). V was pared by 3 bases and J by 6 bases, with 18 bases between. Germline loops: CDR1 MNHEY, CDR2 SVGAGI. CDR3 length equals 16 residues. The CDR3, as DNA: TGTGCCAGCAGTTATAACCCTACAGGGTTCCGTCAGCCCCAGCATTTT. This encodes CASSYNPTGFRQPQHF.

With respect to this clone: This sample includes further DNA sequences coding for the same CDR3. This chain joins TRBV5-1 and TRBJ2-1, with 8 bases fitting TRBD1. The V and J ends lost 4 bases and 3 bases, in that order; junction bases with no gene match: 3. Per germline, CDR1 SGHRS and CDR2 YFSETQ. The CDR3 is 14 amino acids. CDR3: CASSLTGGYNEQFF. The CDR3 region has the DNA TGCGCCAGCAGCCTTACAGGGGGCTACAATGAGCAGTTCTTC. Drawing the rest from reference TRBV5-1 and TRBJ2-1, the complete variable domain is KAGVTQTPRYLIKTRGQQVTLSCSPISGHRSVSWYQQTPGQGLQFLFEYFSETQRNKGNFPGRFSGRQFSNSRSEMNVSTLELGDSALYLCASSLTGGYNEQFFGPGTRLTVL.

This chain uses TRBV27 with TRBJ1-1; a weak D match, TRBD1 (6 bases). The germline V gene encodes CDR1 MNHEY and CDR2 SMNVEV (reference sequence). The CDR3 sequence is 14 residues long. V was shortened by 6 bases and J by 1 base, with 12 bases between the two germline ends. As DNA, the CDR3 is TGTGCCAGCAGACAGGGTACGGAGAACACTGAAGCTTTCTTT. It encodes CASRQGTENTEAFF.

The V gene is TRBV7-2, the J gene TRBJ1-2, with D unclear. CDR3 length equals 16 residues. V was cut by 3 bases and J by 4 bases, with 18 bases left in between. The germline V gene encodes CDR1 SGHTA and CDR2 FQGNSA. The CDR3 reads CASSLLLGHGIYGYTF. CDR3 DNA: TGTGCCAGCAGCTTGCTCCTCGGGCACGGGATCTATGGCTACACCTTC.

This clone was detected only once. The rearrangement joins TRBV6-5 to TRBJ1-1; D is uncertain. This CDR3 spans 14 amino acids. Germline CDR1 reads MNHEY; CDR2 reads SVGAGI. The germline V and J ends were trimmed by 6 bases and 0 bases, with 11 bases remaining between them. Here the CDR3 reads CASSLAEMNTEAFF. CDR3 DNA sequence: TGTGCCAGCAGCTTAGCTGAGATGAACACTGAAGCTTTCTTT.

The chain links TRBV9 to TRBJ2-3, with 7 positions matching TRBD1. CDR1 SGDLS and CDR2 YYNGEE come from the germline V gene. This CDR3 comprises 14 residues. The V gene end was trimmed by 1 base and the J gene end by 2 bases; junction bases not matched to a gene: 1. CDR3: CASSVTGATDTQYF. CDR3 coding DNA: TGTGCCAGCAGCGTAACAGGGGCCACAGATACGCAGTATTTT.

In its sample, this clone was seen a few times. The V and J genes are TRBV19 and TRBJ2-3; TRBD2 matches 10 bases. V lost 6 bases, J lost 1 base, and 7 bases stayed unmatched. The germline V gene encodes CDR1 LNHDA and CDR2 SQIVND (reference sequence). This CDR3 has 16 residues. The CDR3 loop reads CASSNQRGGGTDTQYF. As DNA, the CDR3 is TGTGCCAGTAGCAATCAGCGGGGGGGCGGCACAGATACGCAGTATTTT.

V is TRBV19 and J is TRBJ2-3; D might be TRBD1 (5 bases). V was pared by 10 bases and J by 4 bases, with 27 bases between. CDR1 LNHDA and CDR2 SQIVND come from the germline V gene (reference sequence). This CDR3 has 17 amino acids. CDR3 bases: TGTGCCACCTCGTCATCGCGCGGACATCCAGCCGCAGATACGCAGTATTTT. Translation gives CATSSSRGHPAADTQYF.

CDR3 in amino acids: CASSQDRDRLYGYTF. The CDR3 region has the DNA TGTGCCAGCAGCCAAGATCGGGACAGACTTTATGGCTACACCTTC. The V gene is TRBV4-2, the J gene TRBJ1-2, with 7 bases aligning to TRBD1. The CDR3 has 15 amino acids. Trimming took 0 bases from V and 5 from J; bases not matched to a gene: 6. Germline V gene lookup returns CDR1 LGHNA and CDR2 YNFKEQ.

This chain links TRBV24-1 with TRBJ1-5; D unresolved. The germline CDR1 and CDR2 sequences are KGHDR and SFDVKD. V was clipped by 1 base and J by 2 bases, with 2 bases between them. The CDR3 covers 13 residues. In DNA, the CDR3 is TGTGCCACCAGTGATTTCGGCAATCAGCCCCAGCATTTT. It encodes CATSDFGNQPQHF.

The chain has TRBV6-5 and TRBJ2-7; 8 bases agree with TRBD1. The CDR3 totals 15 residues. The junction had 13 bases not matched to a gene; V was cut back by 6 bases and J by 6 bases. Germline V CDR1 and CDR2: MNHEY, SVGAGI. For the CDR3, the DNA is TGTGCCAGCAGGCGAGGGAGAGGACAGGGCTTCGAGCAGTACTTC. Translation gives CASRRGRGQGFEQYF.

V gene TRBV20-1 combines with J gene TRBJ1-5, with D unresolved. V was cut by 3 bases and J by 11 bases, with 11 bases left in between. The germline V gene encodes CDR1 DFQATT and CDR2 SNEGSKA (reference sequence). The CDR3 has 11 residues. The CDR3 region has the DNA TGCAGTGCTAGTACCCCCCCGGCCCAGCATTTT. Translated: CSASTPPAQHF.

V and J are TRBV12-5 and TRBJ2-1; maybe TRBD1 (5 bases). The CDR3 consists of 13 residues. Germline CDR1 and CDR2: LGHNT and FRNRAP. Trimming cost V 5 bases and J 12 bases, with 17 bases left between them. Written as DNA, the CDR3 is TGTGCTAGTGGTCAGACCAAGGACACCGGGCAGTTCTTC. Encoded protein: CASGQTKDTGQFF.

This chain links TRBV9 with TRBJ2-3, with 10 bases aligning to TRBD2. Trimming cost V 4 bases and J 5 bases; bases outside gene matches: 13. The CDR3 runs 17 residues. Germline V gives CDR1 SGDLS, CDR2 YYNGEE. CDR3 residues: CASSQQRGGEFIDTQYF. CDR3 in DNA: TGTGCCAGCAGCCAACAGCGGGGGGGCGAGTTTATAGATACGCAGTATTTT.

V gene TRBV4-1 combines with J gene TRBJ1-1, with TRBD1 as a possible D gene (5 bases). CDR3 size: 14 residues. The V and J ends lost 0 bases and 12 bases respectively, with 17 bases between them. Per the germline V gene, CDR1 is MGHRA and CDR2 is YSYEKL. The CDR3 loop reads CASSQDVNSGGTFF. In nucleotides, the CDR3 is TGCGCCAGCAGCCAAGATGTAAATAGCGGGGGGACTTTCTTT.

The chain is built from TRBV7-9 and TRBJ2-1; 8 bases are shared with TRBD2. CDR1 and CDR2 from the germline V gene are SEHNR and FQNEAQ (reference sequence). This CDR3 contains 16 residues. V lost 1 base and J lost 9; bases outside the gene matches: 11. The CDR3 reads CASSLGTASGQREQFF. In DNA, the CDR3 is TGTGCCAGCAGCTTAGGTACGGCTAGCGGGCAACGTGAGCAGTTCTTC.

The gene calls are TRBV2 and TRBJ1-5; D not certain. CDR1 and CDR2 from the germline V gene are SNHLY and FYNNEI. The CDR3 loop spans 14 amino acids. V was cut by 6 bases and J by 0 bases, with 9 bases left in between. The CDR3: CASRQDYSNQPQHF. The CDR3 nucleotides are TGTGCCAGCAGGCAGGATTATAGCAATCAGCCCCAGCATTTT.

This chain connects TRBV6-6 to TRBJ1-5; 8 bases align to TRBD1. This CDR3 has 15 residues. V lost 6 bases, J lost 6 bases, and 10 bases stayed unmatched. Germline CDR1 and CDR2: MNHNY and SVGAGI (reference sequence). CDR3 bases: TGTGCCAGCAGCCTGGGACAGGAAGTAGGTCAGCCCCAGCATTTT. Translation gives CASSLGQEVGQPQHF.

The J gene is TRBJ2-5, the V gene TRBV18; 8 bases align to TRBD1. CDR1 and CDR2 from the germline V gene are KGHSH and LQKENI. V was clipped by 3 bases and J by 10 bases; unmatched bases: 16. The CDR3 covers 16 residues. This CDR3 reads CASSPVLNRGDIGQYF. As DNA, the CDR3 is TGTGCCAGCTCACCGGTCCTTAACAGGGGGGATATTGGCCAGTACTTC.

V and J are TRBV5-8 and TRBJ2-3; TRBD1 aligns across 8 bases. The CDR3 extends over 14 amino acids. Germline V gene data show CDR1 as SGHTS and CDR2 as YDEGEE. V lost 4 bases, J lost 6 bases, and 7 bases stayed unmatched. CDR3 amino acids: CASSPGQGMDTQYF. The CDR3 region has the DNA TGTGCCAGCAGCCCCGGACAGGGTATGGATACGCAGTATTTT. Looking up the rest from reference TRBV5-8 and TRBJ2-3 gives the full variable domain: EAGVTQSPTHLIKTRGQQATLRCSPISGHTSVYWYQQALGLGLQFLLWYDEGEERNRGNFPPRFSGRQFPNYSSELNVNALELEDSALYLCASSPGQGMDTQYFGPGTRLTVL.

This clone has just one count. V is TRBV2 and J is TRBJ2-7; the match to TRBD1 covers 7 bases. CDR1 and CDR2 from the germline V gene are SNHLY and FYNNEI. The CDR3 extends over 15 amino acids. After removal of 6 bases from V and 2 bases from J, the junction contained 10 bases not matched to a gene. As DNA, the CDR3 is TGTGCCAGCAGCCGAGACAGGGAAGCAGCCTACGAGCAGTACTTC. Protein sequence: CASSRDREAAYEQYF.

The rearrangement uses TRBV6-5 and TRBJ1-2; 8 bases are shared with TRBD1. The CDR3 is 15 amino acids. CDR1 is MNHEY and CDR2 is SVGAGI in the germline V gene. Trimming cost V 3 bases and J 0 bases; bases outside gene matches: 3. The CDR3 region is CASSYRGQANYGYTF. The CDR3 nucleotides read TGTGCCAGCAGTTATCGGGGACAGGCTAACTATGGCTACACCTTC.

This sequence joins TRBV30 and TRBJ2-1; perhaps TRBD1 as D (6 bases). V lost 4 bases to trimming and J lost 2 bases, with 15 bases between them. Per germline, CDR1 GTSNPN and CDR2 SVGIG (reference sequence). CDR3 length: 15 residues. This chain's CDR3 is CAWKAGTRTYNEQFF. CDR3 bases: TGTGCCTGGAAAGCCGGGACAAGGACCTACAATGAGCAGTTCTTC.

The CDR3 nucleotides are TGTGCCAGCTCACCACGCAGGGAGAACACTGAAGCTTTCTTT. Protein sequence: CASSPRRENTEAFF. This chain links TRBV18 with TRBJ1-1; D perhaps matches TRBD1 (5 bases). CDR1 KGHSH and CDR2 LQKENI come from the germline V gene. With 1 base removed from V and 1 base from J, the gap between germline ends came to 7 bases. The CDR3 covers 14 residues. Filled out from reference TRBV18 and TRBJ1-1, the complete variable domain reads NAGVMQNPRHLVRRRGQEARLRCSPMKGHSHVYWYRQLPEEGLKFMVYLQKENIIDESGMPKERFSAEFPKEGPSILRIQQVVRGDSAAYFCASSPRRENTEAFFGQGTRLTVV.

V gene TRBV14 combines with J gene TRBJ1-4; tentative D call: TRBD1 (5 bases). The germline V gene has CDR1 SGHDN and CDR2 FVKESK. With 2 bases removed from V and 8 bases from J, the gap between germline ends came to 15 bases. The CDR3 loop spans 15 amino acids. CDR3 sequence reads: CASSQTNLEGEKLFF. DNA for the CDR3: TGTGCCAGCAGCCAAACAAACCTGGAGGGGGAAAAACTGTTTTTT.

The V and J genes are TRBV11-2 and TRBJ2-3; 8 nucleotides agree with TRBD2. Unmatched junction bases numbered 1, after V lost 3 bases and J lost 2 bases. The CDR3 has 14 amino acids. Germline CDR1 SGHAT, CDR2 FQNNGV. The CDR3 here is CASSFSGVTDTQYF. In DNA form, the CDR3 reads TGTGCCAGCAGCTTTAGCGGGGTCACAGATACGCAGTATTTT.